This T cell receptor beta chain is from a study of identical twins. Findings and caveats of the study: Researchers reported weaker excess twin sharing in beta out-of-frame sequences. Partly confounded zero-insertion analyses could result from invariant MAIT and iNKT cells. In cord blood, abundant beta clonotypes had fewer insertions; memory showed no trend.

This CDR3 contains 17 residues. V lost 3 bases and J lost 0, with 15 bases in between. From germline, CDR1 is LGHNA and CDR2 YNFKEQ. Worth noting for this clonotype: Its cognate antigen is unknown.

TCRdb itself ran the 5' RACE reads through MiXCR, one entry per CDR3 protein. The sample shows roughly 250,000 distinct CDR3 sequences, 6% to 8.5% of them seen only once. These same records also appear under a second study, on yellow fever vaccine responses in identical twins. Turning to that study: The T cell response to vaccination in identical twins was reportedly partly convergent and partly personalized.

Sequencing input: CD8+ T cells sorted from blood. The gene calls are TRBV4-2 and TRBJ2-1, with no clear D. This TCR was recovered from a woman aged 18-29 years in good health. CDR3 sequence (DNA): TGTGCCAGCAGCCATGCGGACCGACAAAGCTCCTACAATGAGCAGTTCTTC. Translation gives CASSHADRQSSYNEQFF.